The 18 T cell receptor beta chains below all came from one sample that was sequenced in a study of chemoradiotherapy in HPV16-positive cancers. Here immunoSEQ multiplex PCR was the method, and the copy in TCRdb shows in-frame clones only, minus some. This repertoire shows around 690 clones, over 75% found once; its top ten account for 9% to 14%. The sequencing here drew on tumor tissue, taken from a patient who underwent chemoradiotherapy. The receptors here all came from a human donor with HPV-associated anogenital cancer.

The chain uses TRBV19 and TRBJ1-1; D possibly corresponds to TRBD1 (6 bases). The V gene lost 8 bases and the J gene lost 2 bases, with 12 bases spanning the gap. CDR3 length: 13 residues. CDR1 is LNHDA, CDR2 SQIVND, per germline (reference sequence). CDR3 sequence: CASLGRGNTEAFF. The CDR3 coding sequence is TGTGCCAGTCTGGGCAGGGGTAACACTGAAGCTTTCTTT.

This sequence joins TRBV6-1 and TRBJ1-6; D gene ambiguous. Germline V gene lookup returns CDR1 MNHNS and CDR2 SASEGT. V lost 5 bases and J lost 2, with 10 bases in between. The CDR3 has 15 residues. The CDR3 region is CASSSALTYNSPLHF. CDR3 in DNA: TGTGCCAGCAGTTCCGCGCTTACCTATAATTCACCCCTCCACTTT.

J is TRBJ2-5 and V is TRBV18, with 8 bases aligning to TRBD2. The CDR3 has 15 residues. The V gene's germline CDR1 is KGHSH and CDR2 LQKENI. The trim removed 5 bases at V and 1 base at J, leaving 6 bases unmatched. The CDR3 nucleotides are TGTGCCAGCTCATTCCAGGCGGGGGGCCAAGAGACCCAGTACTTC. This codes for CASSFQAGGQETQYF.

The chain uses TRBV2 and TRBJ1-2; TRBD1 aligns across 10 bases. This CDR3 comprises 13 residues. Germline V gene lookup returns CDR1 SNHLY and CDR2 FYNNEI. The V gene end was trimmed by 6 bases and the J gene end by 6 bases; junction bases not matched to a gene: 4. The CDR3 here is CASRMDRGDGYTF. CDR3 DNA sequence: TGTGCCAGCAGGATGGACAGGGGGGATGGCTACACCTTC.

The J gene is TRBJ2-6, the V gene TRBV6-1; no reliable D call. V was cut by 2 bases and J by 1 base, with 6 bases left in between. CDR3 length equals 15 residues. Germline-derived CDR1 and CDR2 are MNHNS and SASEGT. CDR3 sequence reads: CASSESSSGANVLTF. CDR3 bases: TGTGCCAGCAGTGAATCCAGTTCTGGGGCCAACGTCCTGACTTTC.

Comments on this clone: Germline and junction disagree at one end, which may indicate a read error. V usage is TRBV5-4 and J usage is TRBJ2-2, with TRBD2 identical over 10 bases. The CDR3 has 17 amino acids. The V gene's germline CDR1 is SGHNT and CDR2 YYREEE (reference sequence). The DNA of the CDR3 is TGTGCCAGCAGCCGCGATCCGGGACTAGCGAAACACCGGGGAGCTGTTTTT. Its protein product is CASSRDPGLAKHRGAVF. Full variable domain (rest looked up from reference TRBV5-4 and TRBJ2-2): ETGVTQSPTHLIKTRGQQVTLRCSSQSGHNTVSWYQQALGQGPQFIFQYYREEENGRGNFPPRFSGLQFPNYSSELNVNALELDDSALYLCASSRDPGLAKHRGAVFGEGSRLTVL.

The rearrangement uses TRBV4-2 and TRBJ2-5; D is uncertain. Deletions cut 1 base from V and 4 bases from J, with 10 bases between. The germline gives CDR1 LGHNA, CDR2 YNFKEQ. This CDR3 spans 14 amino acids. The CDR3 here is CASSQGAARETQYF. The CDR3 region has the DNA TGTGCCAGCAGCCAAGGGGCTGCCCGAGAGACCCAGTACTTC.

J is TRBJ2-3 and V is TRBV6-4; D unclear. The CDR3 is made up of 15 amino acids. V dropped 0 bases and J dropped 0 bases, with 7 bases sitting between them. In germline, CDR1 is MRHNA, CDR2 SNTAGT. CDR3 amino acids: CASSDSVGSTDTQYF. The CDR3 DNA is TGTGCCAGCAGTGACTCCGTCGGCAGCACAGATACGCAGTATTTT.

The chain links TRBV18 to TRBJ1-1; possible D gene TRBD1, 6 bases. This CDR3 has 14 amino acids. Germline V gives CDR1 KGHSH, CDR2 LQKENI. V lost 6 bases and J lost 3, with 14 bases in between. CDR3 sequence reads: CASSPTGTDTEAFF. The DNA for the CDR3 is TGTGCCAGCTCCCCCACAGGGACGGACACTGAAGCTTTCTTT.

This sequence joins TRBV18 and TRBJ2-1; 8 nucleotides agree with TRBD2. The CDR3 runs to 16 residues. V trimming: 2 bases; J trimming: 9 bases; junction bases outside the gene matches: 12. Per germline, CDR1 KGHSH and CDR2 LQKENI. CDR3 amino acids: CASSPSYSGVVAEQFF. The CDR3 DNA sequence: TGTGCCAGCTCACCATCATATAGCGGGGTAGTGGCTGAGCAGTTCTTC.

The chain uses TRBV11-2 and TRBJ2-3; D may correspond to TRBD1 or TRBD2 (6 bases each). Trimming shortened V by 1 base and J by 4 bases, and 12 bases separated the two germline ends. Per germline, CDR1 SGHAT and CDR2 FQNNGV. The CDR3 runs 15 residues. Here the CDR3 DNA reads TGTGCCAGCAGCTTAGGGGGGGCCGGTGCAGATACGCAGTATTTT. This gives the protein CASSLGGAGADTQYF.

The chain links TRBV11-2 to TRBJ2-7; 7 bases are a match to TRBD1. The CDR3 length is 15 residues. Germline CDR1 reads SGHAT; CDR2 reads FQNNGV. V dropped 5 bases and J dropped 2; count of bases not matched to a gene: 9. The CDR3 DNA sequence: TGTGCCAGCAGCCTGATGGGACAGCATGCCTACGAGCAGTACTTC. Encoded protein: CASSLMGQHAYEQYF.

Note on this clone: The same CDR3 also results from other DNA sequences found in this sample. This chain connects TRBV19 to TRBJ2-1; possibly TRBD1 for D (6 bases). Looked up from germline, CDR1 is LNHDA and CDR2 is SQIVND (reference sequence). The CDR3 extends over 14 amino acids. V lost 1 base to trimming and J lost 8 bases, with 12 bases between them. CDR3 nucleotide sequence: TGTGCCAGTAGTATAGTACAGGGTAACGATGAGCAGTTCTTC. This gives the protein CASSIVQGNDEQFF.

This chain links TRBV7-3 with TRBJ2-1; 7 bases line up with TRBD1. The trim removed 2 bases at V and 9 bases at J, leaving 4 bases unmatched. CDR1 is SGHTA, CDR2 FQGTGA, per germline. The CDR3 is made up of 13 amino acids. CDR3 coding DNA: TGTGCCAGCAGCTTAGACAGGGTTGGTGAGCAGTTCTTC. It codes for CASSLDRVGEQFF.

The rearrangement uses TRBV7-2 and TRBJ1-6, with 7 bases identical to TRBD1. This CDR3 comprises 15 residues. V shed 4 bases and J 7 bases; nucleotides not matched to a gene: 7. Per germline, CDR1 SGHTA and CDR2 FQGNSA. In DNA, the CDR3 is TGTGCCAGCAGCTCATTTACAGGGGACAATTCACCCCTCCACTTT. Encoded protein: CASSSFTGDNSPLHF.

The CDR3 loop is CASKLRSRDEKLFF. The DNA for the CDR3 is TGTGCCAGTAAATTGAGGAGTCGGGATGAAAAACTGTTTTTT. This chain connects TRBV19 to TRBJ1-4; D is uncertain. Trimming removed 7 bases at V and 6 bases at J, with 15 bases between. The CDR3 is 14 amino acids. Germline-derived CDR1 and CDR2 are LNHDA and SQIVND (reference sequence).

A remark on this clone: Other DNA sequences in the sample encode the same CDR3. The chain employs TRBV5-1 and TRBJ2-3; 7 nucleotides match TRBD2. The CDR3 is 15 amino acids. The V gene's germline CDR1 is SGHRS and CDR2 YFSETQ. Trimming cost V 0 bases and J 4 bases; bases outside gene matches: 5. CDR3 sequence reads: CASSLGLAASDTQYF. CDR3 bases: TGCGCCAGCAGCTTGGGACTAGCCGCATCAGATACGCAGTATTTT.

This clone came up once. This chain links TRBV4-3 with TRBJ2-6; D might be TRBD1 (7 bases). V was clipped by 1 base and J by 2 bases, with 9 bases between them. From germline, CDR1 is LGHNA and CDR2 YSLEER. This CDR3 spans 16 amino acids. For the CDR3, the DNA is TGCGCCAGCAGCCAAGCAGGGGGGACTGGGGCCAACGTCCTGACTTTC. It translates to CASSQAGGTGANVLTF.